The rows below give T cell receptor beta chains drawn from one sample of a study of identical twins. From the 5' RACE reads, TCRdb called clonotypes with MiXCR, one entry per CDR3 protein. Of 1.5 million to 2 million distinct CDR3 sequences listed, around a third were seen once; the top ten hold 0.25% to 0.3%. The sequencing sample was made of cord blood. Receptors originate from a newborn girl in good health. CDR3s include the opening cysteine and the closing phenylalanine or tryptophan. D genes are given only for firm matches. Not all rows give a size; the values are once, few, many and, for expanded clones, a class.

DNA: TGTGCCATCAGTGAACTAGCGGGAGTTGAAGAGCAGTACTTC
CDR3: CAISELAGVEEQYF
J: TRBJ2-7
size: NA
V: TRBV10-3
D: TRBD2

DNA: TGTGCCAGCAGTGAGGGAGGGCCGATGGGCAATGAGCAGTACTTC
CDR3: CASSEGGPMGNEQYF
J: TRBJ2-5
size: NA
V: TRBV28
D: TRBD2

DNA: TGTGCCAGCAATGTGAGTAGCGGGGGCCCTAGCACAGATACGCAGTATTTT
CDR3: CASNVSSGGPSTDTQYF
J: TRBJ2-3
size: NA
V: TRBV2
D: TRBD2

DNA: TGCAGCGTCGACAGGGGATCGAGCTCCGACTATGGCTACACCTTC
CDR3: CSVDRGSSSDYGYTF
J: TRBJ1-2
size: NA
V: TRBV29-1
D: TRBD1

DNA: TGCAGTGCTCCCTGGAGGGGTTCTAGGGGGGACTGGAATGAGCAGTTCTTC
CDR3: CSAPWRGSRGDWNEQFF
J: TRBJ2-1
size: NA
V: TRBV20-1
D: NA

DNA: TGCAGTGCTAGCATCGGGGGCCCCTACGAGCAGTACTTC
CDR3: CSASIGGPYEQYF
J: TRBJ2-7
size: few
V: TRBV20-1
D: NA

DNA: TGCGCCAGCAGCCAAGGTGCTAGCGGGAGAGGACGTGAGCTGTTTTTT
CDR3: CASSQGASGRGRELFF
J: TRBJ2-2
size: NA
V: TRBV4-1
D: TRBD2

DNA: TGCAGTGCCAGGACTAGCGGGAGGACCTATAATGAGCAGTTCTTC
CDR3: CSARTSGRTYNEQFF
J: TRBJ2-1
size: NA
V: TRBV20-1
D: TRBD2

DNA: TGCAGTGCTAGAGATCCTAGCGCGCACTACGAGCAGTACTTC
CDR3: CSARDPSAHYEQYF
J: TRBJ2-7
size: few
V: TRBV20-1
D: NA

DNA: TGTGCCAGCAGCTTAGGGGCGGCGACCACAGATACGCAGTATTTT
CDR3: CASSLGAATTDTQYF
J: TRBJ2-3
size: few
V: TRBV7-2
D: NA

DNA: TGTGCCAGCAGTGACAGACTAGCGGGCAAAGAGACCCCGTACTTC
CDR3: CASSDRLAGKETPYF
J: TRBJ2-5
size: NA
V: TRBV28
D: TRBD2

DNA: TGTGCCAGCAGTGCGGTTCCCGACGGCAACTATGGCTACACCTTC
CDR3: CASSAVPDGNYGYTF
J: TRBJ1-2
size: few
V: TRBV6-4
D: NA

DNA: TGCAGTGCTACCGAGTCGGCGGCAACCTACGAGCAGTACTTC
CDR3: CSATESAATYEQYF
J: TRBJ2-7
size: few
V: TRBV20-1
D: NA

DNA: TGCAGTGCTAGAGGGGTCCCACGGTTCCAAGAGACCCAGTACTTC
CDR3: CSARGVPRFQETQYF
J: TRBJ2-5
size: NA
V: TRBV20-1
D: NA

DNA: TGTGCCAGCAGTTATGGGACTAGCGGGAGGGCCCCCTACGAGCAGTACTTC
CDR3: CASSYGTSGRAPYEQYF
J: TRBJ2-7
size: NA
V: TRBV6-6
D: TRBD2

DNA: TGCAGTGCTAGAACCGTAGCGGACTCCTACAATGAGCAGTTCTTC
CDR3: CSARTVADSYNEQFF
J: TRBJ2-1
size: few
V: TRBV20-1
D: NA

DNA: TGTGCCAGCAGCAAAAGCTACTCGACAGGGATAGGCAATGAGCAGTTCTTC
CDR3: CASSKSYSTGIGNEQFF
J: TRBJ2-1
size: few
V: TRBV21-1
D: NA

DNA: TGTGCCTGGAGTGTAAGTCAGAACACTGAAGCTTTCTTT
CDR3: CAWSVSQNTEAFF
J: TRBJ1-1
size: NA
V: TRBV30
D: NA

DNA: TGTGCCAGCAGTGCCAACAGGAACGGGAATCAGCCCCAGCATTTT
CDR3: CASSANRNGNQPQHF
J: TRBJ1-5
size: NA
V: TRBV2
D: NA

DNA: TGCGCCAGCACGTTCCGGACAGGGACCCTAGAGGAGCAGTACTTC
CDR3: CASTFRTGTLEEQYF
J: TRBJ2-7
size: NA
V: TRBV10-2
D: TRBD1

DNA: TGTGCCAGCAGCCCCCGATTTCTAGCGGGAGGTAATGAGCAGTTCTTC
CDR3: CASSPRFLAGGNEQFF
J: TRBJ2-1
size: few
V: TRBV7-2
D: TRBD2

DNA: TGCAGTGCGGAGAACGACAGGATGCGGACAGATACGCAGTATTTT
CDR3: CSAENDRMRTDTQYF
J: TRBJ2-3
size: NA
V: TRBV20-1
D: NA

DNA: TGTGCCAGCAATGCAGGGAGCTCCTACGAGCAGTACTTC
CDR3: CASNAGSSYEQYF
J: TRBJ2-7
size: NA
V: TRBV28
D: NA

DNA: TGTGCCAGCAGCTTGGGACCGCTGGGCGGGCCCTACGAGCAGTACTTC
CDR3: CASSLGPLGGPYEQYF
J: TRBJ2-7
size: NA
V: TRBV7-2
D: NA

DNA: TGTGCCAGCAGCTTTTGGATAGCCATGCTATTCGGCAATCAGCCCCAGCATTTT
CDR3: CASSFWIAMLFGNQPQHF
J: TRBJ1-5
size: NA
V: TRBV5-8
D: NA

DNA: TGTGCCATCAGTGAGCGAGCGGTCTACAATGAGCAGTTCTTC
CDR3: CAISERAVYNEQFF
J: TRBJ2-1
size: NA
V: TRBV10-3
D: NA

DNA: TGCGCCTGCAGCTTGGTACGGCCAGTGTGGGATACGCAGTATTTT
CDR3: CACSLVRPVWDTQYF
J: TRBJ2-3
size: NA
V: TRBV5-1
D: NA

DNA: TGCAGTGCTAGAGATCGTCTCCAAGCTCAGGATACGCAGTATTTT
CDR3: CSARDRLQAQDTQYF
J: TRBJ2-3
size: NA
V: TRBV20-1
D: NA

DNA: TGTGCCAGCAGCCAAGGCAGGGTGAGAATGAACACTGAAGCTTTCTTT
CDR3: CASSQGRVRMNTEAFF
J: TRBJ1-1
size: NA
V: TRBV4-2
D: NA

DNA: TGTGCCAGCAGTTCGGGACACACCTACGAGCAGTACTTC
CDR3: CASSSGHTYEQYF
J: TRBJ2-7
size: NA
V: TRBV12-3/TRBV12-4
D: NA

DNA: TGCAGTGCTAGAGATCTTGGTGAAGGGGAGACCCAGTACTTC
CDR3: CSARDLGEGETQYF
J: TRBJ2-5
size: few
V: TRBV20-1
D: NA

DNA: TGCAGCGTTGAAGGGACAGCCTACGAGCAGTACTTC
CDR3: CSVEGTAYEQYF
J: TRBJ2-7
size: NA
V: TRBV29-1
D: NA

DNA: TGTGCCAGCAGCCGTCGCACTAGCGGGGGGCTCTACAATGAGCAGTTCTTC
CDR3: CASSRRTSGGLYNEQFF
J: TRBJ2-1
size: NA
V: TRBV12-3/TRBV12-4
D: TRBD2

DNA: TGCGCCAGCAGCCTGGACCCGGGACAAACGCAGTATTTT
CDR3: CASSLDPGQTQYF
J: TRBJ2-3
size: many
V: TRBV5-1
D: NA

DNA: TGTGCCAGCAGCTCTTGGCGGGCAGTTTCGGCGGAAAAACTGTTTTTT
CDR3: CASSSWRAVSAEKLFF
J: TRBJ1-4
size: few
V: TRBV7-9
D: NA

DNA: TGTGCCAGCAGCTGGTCCGGGACTAGCTCCTACAATGAGCAGTTCTTC
CDR3: CASSWSGTSSYNEQFF
J: TRBJ2-1
size: NA
V: TRBV25-1
D: TRBD2

DNA: TGCGCCAGCAGCCAAGGGTCCAGCGGGGGGTACAATGAGCAGTTCTTC
CDR3: CASSQGSSGGYNEQFF
J: TRBJ2-1
size: NA
V: TRBV4-1
D: TRBD2

DNA: TGCGCCAGCAGCCGACTAGCGAGGTACAATGAGCAGTACTTC
CDR3: CASSRLARYNEQYF
J: TRBJ2-7
size: NA
V: TRBV4-1
D: TRBD2

DNA: TGTGCCAGCAGTCCTGGTCCGACCCAGTACTTC
CDR3: CASSPGPTQYF
J: TRBJ2-5
size: many
V: TRBV12-3/TRBV12-4
D: NA

DNA: TGTGCCGGCACCCTCACTTTGGGACTACTCAATGAGCAGTTCTTC
CDR3: CAGTLTLGLLNEQFF
J: TRBJ2-1
size: NA
V: TRBV28
D: TRBD2

DNA: TGTGCCAGCAGGCGGGGACACATCGGCATCTACGAGCAGTACTTC
CDR3: CASRRGHIGIYEQYF
J: TRBJ2-7
size: once
V: TRBV2
D: NA

DNA: TGCAGTGCTAGAGAGGTCCCTTGGACAGGGGCTTTCTTT
CDR3: CSAREVPWTGAFF
J: TRBJ1-1
size: NA
V: TRBV20-1
D: TRBD1

DNA: TGCAGCGTTTGCTCGGGAAGCGGGATAAATGAGCAGTTCTTC
CDR3: CSVCSGSGINEQFF
J: TRBJ2-1
size: NA
V: TRBV29-1
D: TRBD2

DNA: TGTGCCAGCAGCTCACAGGGTTACACTGAAGCTTTCTTT
CDR3: CASSSQGYTEAFF
J: TRBJ1-1
size: many
V: TRBV11-2
D: NA

DNA: TGTGCCAGCAGCTTAGGGGGGAGTCAGTTAGCCTACTATGGCTACACCTTC
CDR3: CASSLGGSQLAYYGYTF
J: TRBJ1-2
size: NA
V: TRBV7-9
D: NA

DNA: TGTGCCAGCAGCCGAATAGCGGGAGGACACAATGAGCAGTTCTTC
CDR3: CASSRIAGGHNEQFF
J: TRBJ2-1
size: few
V: TRBV3-1
D: TRBD2

DNA: TGCGCCAGCAGCTTGACCGGGACAGGGGGCAATCAGCCCCAGCATTTT
CDR3: CASSLTGTGGNQPQHF
J: TRBJ1-5
size: NA
V: TRBV5-1
D: TRBD1

DNA: TGTGCCAGCAGCTTGCGACAGGGCTTCTCCTACGAGCAGTACTTC
CDR3: CASSLRQGFSYEQYF
J: TRBJ2-7
size: NA
V: TRBV5-4
D: TRBD1

DNA: TGCAGTGCTAGAATACATCCTAAACAGACCCAGTACTTC
CDR3: CSARIHPKQTQYF
J: TRBJ2-5
size: NA
V: TRBV20-1
D: NA